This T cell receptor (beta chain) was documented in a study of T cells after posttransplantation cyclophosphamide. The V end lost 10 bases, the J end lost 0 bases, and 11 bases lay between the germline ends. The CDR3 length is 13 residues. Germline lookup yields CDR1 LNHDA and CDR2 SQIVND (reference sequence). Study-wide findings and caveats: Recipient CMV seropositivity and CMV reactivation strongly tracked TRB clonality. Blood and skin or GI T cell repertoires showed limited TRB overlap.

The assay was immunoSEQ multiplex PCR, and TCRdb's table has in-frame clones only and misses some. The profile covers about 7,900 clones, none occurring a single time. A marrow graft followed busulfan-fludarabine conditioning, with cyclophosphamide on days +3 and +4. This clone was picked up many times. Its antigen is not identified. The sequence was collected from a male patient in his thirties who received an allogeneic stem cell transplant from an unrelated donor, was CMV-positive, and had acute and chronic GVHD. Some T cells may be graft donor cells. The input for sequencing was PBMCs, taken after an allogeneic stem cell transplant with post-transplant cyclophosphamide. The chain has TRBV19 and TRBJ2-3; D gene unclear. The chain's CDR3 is CATTVASTDTQYF. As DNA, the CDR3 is TGTGCCACCACGGTAGCTAGCACAGATACGCAGTATTTT. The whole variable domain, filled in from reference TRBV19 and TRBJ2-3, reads DGGITQSPKYLFRKEGQNVTLSCEQNLNHDAMYWYRQDPGQGLRLIYYSQIVNDFQKGDIAEGYSVSREKKESFPLTVTSAQKNPTAFYLCATTVASTDTQYFGPGTRLTVL.